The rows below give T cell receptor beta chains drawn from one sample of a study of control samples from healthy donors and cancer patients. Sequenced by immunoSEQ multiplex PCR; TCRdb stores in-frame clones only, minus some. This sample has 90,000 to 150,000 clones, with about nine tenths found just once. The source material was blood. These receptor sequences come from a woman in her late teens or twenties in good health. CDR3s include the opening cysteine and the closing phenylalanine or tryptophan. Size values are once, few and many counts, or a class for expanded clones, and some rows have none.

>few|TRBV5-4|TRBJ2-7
CASSLYTSGMQYF
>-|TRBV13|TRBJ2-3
CASSNRLGTDTQYF
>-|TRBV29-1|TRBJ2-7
CSVELGIPGRRSYEQYF
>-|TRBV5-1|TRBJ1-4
CASSFGFKQEKLFF
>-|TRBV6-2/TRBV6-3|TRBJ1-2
CASSYPLPRDRFGYTF
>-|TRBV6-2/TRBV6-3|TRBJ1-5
CASSLGTYSNQPQHF
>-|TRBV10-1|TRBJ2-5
CASSAGLGITETQYF
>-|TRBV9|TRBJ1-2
CASNRRGQGDRYTF
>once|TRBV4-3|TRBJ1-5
CASSQEYINLNQPQHF
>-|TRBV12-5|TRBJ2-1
CASGLVRGPYNEQFF
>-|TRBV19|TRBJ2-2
CASSTYLITGEALTRGTGELFF
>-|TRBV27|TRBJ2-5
CASRNRVTQETQYF
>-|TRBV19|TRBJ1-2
CASGGRQNYDGYTF
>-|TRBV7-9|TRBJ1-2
CASSLRTGPIYGYTF
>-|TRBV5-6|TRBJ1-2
CASSLIGAEGYTF
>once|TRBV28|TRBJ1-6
CASSWGFGIGSNSPLHF
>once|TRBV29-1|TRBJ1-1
CSVGVAASDTEAFF
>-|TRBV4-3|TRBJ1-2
CASSQDLAGDYGYTF
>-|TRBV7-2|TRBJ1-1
CASSHLVGNTEAFF
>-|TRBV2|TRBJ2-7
CASRKGVPSYEQYF
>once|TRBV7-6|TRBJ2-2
CASSLLGGLAVTGELFF
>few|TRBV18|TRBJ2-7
CASSPRLAGGPWDEQYF
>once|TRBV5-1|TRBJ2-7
CASSLAGGRLYEQYF
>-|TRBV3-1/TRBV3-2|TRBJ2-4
CASSRGQVGNIQYF
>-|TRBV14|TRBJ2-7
CASSQGGEQYF
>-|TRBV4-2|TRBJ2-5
CASSQNVGDQETQYF
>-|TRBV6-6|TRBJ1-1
CASRPREDTEAFF
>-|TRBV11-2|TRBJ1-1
CASSPGQVVGNTEAFF